This T cell receptor beta chain was documented in a study of T cell responses to AZD1222 COVID-19 vaccine. The study's findings and limits: In a largely white British group with more females than males, clonal diversity was possibly underestimated. Repertoires were obtained solely post-peak T cell response. Baseline antibody screening turned up just a handful of seropositive AZD1222 recipients.

On this clone: Its cognate antigen is unknown.

Data came from immunoSEQ multiplex PCR; TCRdb stores just in-frame clones and leaves some out. The sample shows fewer than 90,000 clones, around 84% of them seen only once. The clonotype originates from an adult who received the AZD1222 COVID-19 vaccine. This specimen was peripheral blood, taken 28 days after the second AZD1222 dose.

The CDR3 nucleotides are TGTGCCAGCAGTTTGGGCGTTACCTCCGGGACAGTCACCTACGAGCAGTACTTC. Protein: CASSLGVTSGTVTYEQYF. V usage is TRBV27 and J usage is TRBJ2-7; 7 nucleotides line up with TRBD1. The CDR3 extends over 18 amino acids. Germline V lookup: CDR1 MNHEY, CDR2 SMNVEV (reference sequence). V was pared by 3 bases and J by 2 bases, with 16 bases of the junction left unmatched.